This T cell receptor (beta chain) was documented in a study of blood T cell repertoires in COVID-19. In the study overall: T cells, B-cell-depleted T cells, or PBMCs supplied cDNA or gDNA.

Before being deemed recovered, Cohort 3 donors had two negative PCRs, clearance, or symptom resolution. Germline assignment: CDR1 SGHDT and CDR2 YYEEEE. This CDR3 has 11 residues. Trimming shortened V by 2 bases and J by 7 bases, and 6 bases separated the two germline ends. Data came from immunoSEQ multiplex PCR; TCRdb stores just in-frame clones and leaves some out. Of just under 250,000 clones listed, about 89% were seen once; the top ten hold roughly 4%. The sequenced sample was PBMCs or T cells enriched from blood (not recorded which). The V and J genes are TRBV5-6 and TRBJ2-5; D is possibly TRBD2 (5 bases). The source is a woman aged 25 to 39 who had recovered from COVID-19. The CDR3 nucleotides are TGTGCCAGCAGCTTTGAGGGGACCCAGTACTTC. This codes for CASSFEGTQYF.